The clone carrying this T cell receptor (beta chain) was seen at least ten times. Its antigen is as yet unknown. These data originate in a study of beta chain features in type 1 diabetes. V dropped 0 bases and J dropped 4 bases, with 10 bases sitting between them. Germline assignment: CDR1 SGHNT and CDR2 YYREEE (reference sequence). This CDR3 contains 14 residues. Study-wide findings and caveats: Type 1 diabetes patients had moderately but significantly shorter TCRB CDR3s in all four CD4+ subsets.

The isolated RNA, all of it, was reverse transcribed, so expressed TCRB transcripts were what got sequenced. Profiling relied on immunoSEQ multiplex PCR, and the TCRdb table lists in-frame clones only, not all of them. The table records 300,000 to 400,000 clones, about 10% of them present only once. Source material: central memory CD4+ T cells from blood. This sequence joins TRBV5-4 and TRBJ1-1, with TRBD1 as a possible D gene (5 bases). This TCR came from a man aged 25-45 years with type 1 diabetes. CDR3 nucleotides: TGTGCCAGCAGCTTGGTTCAGGGCGGCACTGAAGCTTTCTTT. It yields the protein CASSLVQGGTEAFF.